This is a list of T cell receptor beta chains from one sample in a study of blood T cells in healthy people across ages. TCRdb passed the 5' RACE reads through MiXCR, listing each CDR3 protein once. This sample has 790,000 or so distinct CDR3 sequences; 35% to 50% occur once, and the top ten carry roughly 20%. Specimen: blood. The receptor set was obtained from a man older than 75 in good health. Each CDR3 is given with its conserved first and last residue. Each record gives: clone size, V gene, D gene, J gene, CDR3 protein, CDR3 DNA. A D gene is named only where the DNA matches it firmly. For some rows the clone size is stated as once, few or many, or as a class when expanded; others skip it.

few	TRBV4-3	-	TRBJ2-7	CASSQEYSSPTRQYF	TGCGCCAGCAGCCAAGAGTACTCTTCCCCTACGAGGCAGTACTTC
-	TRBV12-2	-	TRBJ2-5	CASRLAGQGPLGTVEETQYF	TGTGCAAGTCGCTTAGCGGGACAGGGACCTCTCGGGACGGTAGAAGAGACCCAGTACTTC
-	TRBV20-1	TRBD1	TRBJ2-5	CSATTRAGGSETQYF	TGCAGTGCCACTACCCGGGCAGGGGGCTCTGAGACCCAGTACTTC
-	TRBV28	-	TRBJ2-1	CASGRDRNNNEQFF	TGTGCCAGCGGGCGGGACAGAAATAACAATGAGCAGTTCTTC
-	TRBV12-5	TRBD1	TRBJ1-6	CASGIGPGQSSYNSPLHF	TGTGCTAGTGGTATAGGTCCGGGACAGAGCTCCTATAATTCACCCCTCCACTTT
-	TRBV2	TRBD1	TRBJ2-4	CASSPGQGSNIQYF	TGTGCCAGCAGTCCGGGACAGGGATCGAACATTCAGTACTTC
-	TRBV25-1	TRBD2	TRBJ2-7	CASSESPGTSGNEQYF	TGTGCCAGCAGTGAATCCCCCGGGACTAGCGGGAACGAGCAGTACTTC
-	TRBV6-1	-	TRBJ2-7	CASNQGEGLIFYEQYF	TGTGCCAGCAATCAAGGAGAAGGACTCATTTTTTACGAGCAGTACTTC
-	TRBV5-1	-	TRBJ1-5	CASRVADNQPQHF	TGCGCCAGCAGGGTGGCAGACAATCAGCCCCAGCATTTT
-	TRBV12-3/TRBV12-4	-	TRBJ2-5	CASSILTGRGGETQYF	TGTGCCAGCAGTATCCTGACCGGACGAGGAGGAGAGACCCAGTACTTC
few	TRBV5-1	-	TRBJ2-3	CASSLLLDTQYF	TGCGCCAGCAGCTTGTTGTTAGATACGCAGTATTTT
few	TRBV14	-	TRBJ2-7	CASSNAIAYEQYF	TGTGCCAGCAGCAATGCCATTGCCTACGAGCAGTACTTC
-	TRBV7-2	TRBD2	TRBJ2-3	CASSPPGLGIVDTQYF	TGTGCCAGCAGCCCTCCGGGACTAGGTATCGTAGATACGCAGTATTTT
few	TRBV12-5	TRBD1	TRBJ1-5	CASGAPTGWNQPQHF	TGTGCTAGTGGTGCCCCGACAGGGTGGAATCAGCCCCAGCATTTT
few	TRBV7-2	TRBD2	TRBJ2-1	CASSSRTSGRLVEQFF	TGTGCCAGCAGCTCCCGGACTAGCGGGAGATTGGTTGAGCAGTTCTTC
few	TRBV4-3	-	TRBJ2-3	CASSQGRSPGTDTQYF	TGCGCCAGCAGCCAGGGGCGAAGTCCTGGCACAGATACGCAGTATTTT
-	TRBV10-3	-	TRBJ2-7	CAINGGTYEQYF	TGTGCCATCAATGGGGGGACCTACGAGCAGTACTTC
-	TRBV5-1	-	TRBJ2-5	CASSLAGLPQETQYF	TGCGCCAGCAGCTTGGCCGGGCTACCCCAAGAGACCCAGTACTTC
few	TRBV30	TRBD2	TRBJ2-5	CAWSVLAGVLETQYF	TGTGCCTGGAGTGTACTAGCGGGAGTTCTGGAGACCCAGTACTTC
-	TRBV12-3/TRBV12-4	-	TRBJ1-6	CASSFELNSPLHF	TGTGCCAGCAGTTTTGAGCTTAATTCACCCCTCCACTTT
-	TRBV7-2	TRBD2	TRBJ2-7	CASSLVILAGAYEQYF	TGTGCCAGCAGCTTAGTGATACTAGCGGGAGCCTACGAGCAGTACTTC
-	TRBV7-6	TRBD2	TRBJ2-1	CASSSWTSGLSYNEQFF	TGTGCCAGCAGCTCCTGGACTAGCGGGCTCTCCTACAATGAGCAGTTCTTC
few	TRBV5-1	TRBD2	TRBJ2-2	CASRTTSGIVGELFF	TGCGCCAGCAGGACGACTAGCGGGATTGTCGGGGAGCTGTTTTTT
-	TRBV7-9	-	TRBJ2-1	CASSRDLDEQFF	TGTGCCAGCAGCAGGGACCTCGATGAGCAGTTCTTC
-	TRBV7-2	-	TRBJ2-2	CASSSSLIPTGELFF	TGTGCCAGCAGCTCTTCACTCATTCCTACCGGGGAGCTGTTTTTT
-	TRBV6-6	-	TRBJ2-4	CASSYQGRHIQYF	TGTGCCAGCAGTTACCAGGGTAGGCACATTCAGTACTTC
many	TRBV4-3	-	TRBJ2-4	CASSQDRGVGNIQYF	TGCGCCAGCAGCCAAGATCGTGGTGTGGGAAACATTCAGTACTTC
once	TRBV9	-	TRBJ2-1	CASSETPSYNEQFF	TGTGCCAGCAGTGAAACCCCTAGCTACAATGAGCAGTTCTTC
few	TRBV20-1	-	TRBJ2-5	CSAPNRGSQETQYF	TGCAGTGCGCCGAACCGGGGGAGCCAAGAGACCCAGTACTTC
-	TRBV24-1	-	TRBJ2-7	CATSDFAGVYNEQYF	TGTGCCACCAGTGATTTCGCAGGAGTTTACAATGAGCAGTACTTC
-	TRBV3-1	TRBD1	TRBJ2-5	CASSRTGMASVETQYF	TGTGCCAGCAGTCGGACAGGGATGGCCTCGGTGGAGACCCAGTACTTC
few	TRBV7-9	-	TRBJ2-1	CASSLVLGVHEQFF	TGTGCCAGCAGCTTGGTTCTAGGGGTCCATGAGCAGTTCTTC
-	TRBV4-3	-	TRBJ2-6	CASSQAGGDGANVLTF	TGCGCCAGCAGCCAAGCTGGAGGGGATGGGGCCAACGTCCTGACTTTC
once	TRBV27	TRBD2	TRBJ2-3	CASSLGAGESDTQYF	TGTGCCAGCAGTTTAGGGGCGGGGGAGTCAGATACGCAGTATTTT
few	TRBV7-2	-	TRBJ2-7	CASSLEGYYNEQYF	TGTGCCAGCAGCTTAGAAGGTTACTACAATGAGCAGTACTTC
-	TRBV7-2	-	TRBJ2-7	CASRTEGTLYEQYF	TGTGCCAGCAGGACGGAGGGGACGCTTTACGAGCAGTACTTC
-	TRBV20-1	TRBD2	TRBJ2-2	CSASQPGTSRTGELFF	TGCAGTGCCTCCCAACCGGGGACTAGCCGTACCGGGGAGCTGTTTTTT
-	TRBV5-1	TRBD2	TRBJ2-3	CASSEGLAPSTDTQYF	TGCGCCAGCAGCGAGGGACTAGCTCCGAGCACAGATACGCAGTATTTT
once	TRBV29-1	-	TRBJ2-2	CSVGQVNTGELFF	TGCAGCGTTGGTCAAGTGAACACCGGGGAGCTGTTTTTT
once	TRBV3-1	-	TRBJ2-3	CASSQDTGRTDTQYF	TGTGCCAGCAGCCAAGATACAGGGCGCACAGATACGCAGTATTTT
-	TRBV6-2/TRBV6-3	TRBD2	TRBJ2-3	CASSSAGGVDTQYF	TGTGCCAGCAGTTCGGCGGGAGGAGTAGATACGCAGTATTTT